This T cell receptor (beta chain) emerged from a study of T cells in narcolepsy. The wider study: Donors had narcolepsy type 1 or type 2, or were healthy controls. Study conclusions and caveats: Autoreactive HCRT-specific and TRIB2-specific clonotypes were marked in same-patient CSF-versus-blood CD4+ comparisons. Autoreactive clonotypes reportedly recurred in blood of same and different patients, not controls.

In the case of this clone: Its target is unknown.

The CDR3 covers 16 residues. CDR1 is MDHEN, CDR2 SYDVKM, per germline. V lost 5 bases, J lost 0 bases, and 17 bases lay in between. This table comes from immunoSEQ multiplex PCR, and its TCRdb copy is limited to in-frame clones, with some not included. The sample records 25,000 to 35,000 clones, roughly 83% being singletons. This clonotype was sampled from a human donor with narcolepsy. The chain carries TRBV28 and TRBJ2-7; tentatively, D is TRBD1 (5 bases). Sequenced material: CD45RA- memory CD4+ T cells from PBMCs. As DNA, the CDR3 is TGTGCCAGCAGTCCCCCCCGGACACAAAGCTCCTACGAGCAGTACTTC. Translation gives CASSPPRTQSSYEQYF.